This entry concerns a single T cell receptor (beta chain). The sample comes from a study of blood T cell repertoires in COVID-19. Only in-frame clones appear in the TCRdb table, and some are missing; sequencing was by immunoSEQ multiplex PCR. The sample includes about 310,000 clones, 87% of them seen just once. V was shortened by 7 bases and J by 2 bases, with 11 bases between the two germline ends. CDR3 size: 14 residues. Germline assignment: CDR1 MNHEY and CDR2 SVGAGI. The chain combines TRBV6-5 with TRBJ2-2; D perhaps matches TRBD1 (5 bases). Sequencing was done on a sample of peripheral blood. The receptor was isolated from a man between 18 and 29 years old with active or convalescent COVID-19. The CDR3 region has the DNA TGTGCCAGCAAGGGGCCAGTAAACACCGGGGAGCTGTTTTTT. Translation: CASKGPVNTGELFF.